The next 26 T cell receptor beta chains were all read from a single sample in a study of blood T cell repertoires in COVID-19 (dated by TCRdb to the early 2020s). The library came from the immunoSEQ multiplex PCR assay. Sourced from immuneACCESS, this table was stored by TCRdb with only in-frame sequences that have V and J called. A share of the clones is absent; for the studies checked, an unresolved V gene accounts for under half, and the remainder has no known explanation. In this sample the table shows roughly 300,000 clones, about 83% of which occur a single time. The ten largest clonotypes hold approximately 10% of the sample. Source material: peripheral blood. Receptors originate from a woman aged 50 to 60 who had recovered from COVID-19.

This clone has more than one count but fewer than ten. V usage is TRBV5-1 and J usage is TRBJ1-1, with 7 nucleotides matching TRBD1. The germline V gene encodes CDR1 SGHRS and CDR2 YFSETQ. The CDR3 runs to 15 residues. With 2 bases clipped from V and 4 bases from J, the junction kept 8 bases outside the gene matches. The CDR3 bases are TGCGCCAGCAGCTTACACAGGGGTGGGGGCACTGAAGCTTTCTTT. As protein: CASSLHRGGGTEAFF.

The chain employs TRBV11-2 and TRBJ2-7; weak D call: TRBD1 (6 bases). The CDR3 loop spans 14 amino acids. CDR1 SGHAT and CDR2 FQNNGV come from the germline V gene. V dropped 5 bases and J dropped 1 base, with 12 bases sitting between them. CDR3 in amino acids: CASSPGQFSYEQYF. The CDR3 DNA is TGTGCCAGCAGCCCAGGACAGTTTTCCTACGAGCAGTACTTC. The entire variable domain, with the rest obtained from reference TRBV11-2 and TRBJ2-7, is as follows: EAGVAQSPRYKIIEKRQSVAFWCNPISGHATLYWYQQILGQGPKLLIQFQNNGVVDDSQLPKDRFSAERLKGVDSTLKIQPAKLEDSAVYLCASSPGQFSYEQYFGPGTRLTVT.

This chain links TRBV24-1 with TRBJ1-4; no definite D call. Per the germline V gene, CDR1 is KGHDR and CDR2 is SFDVKD. The CDR3 loop spans 14 amino acids. V was trimmed by 2 bases and J by 7 bases, leaving 10 bases between them. Here the CDR3 DNA reads TGTGCCACCAGTGATTCGGGAACCGGTGAAAAACTGTTTTTT. Translated: CATSDSGTGEKLFF.

This chain uses TRBV7-2 with TRBJ2-3; D is unresolved. The V gene lost 2 bases and the J gene lost 6 bases, with 9 bases spanning the gap. This CDR3 comprises 13 residues. Germline lookup yields CDR1 SGHTA and CDR2 FQGNSA. The CDR3 nucleotides are TGTGCCAGCAGCTTACGGGTCTCTGATACGCAGTATTTT. Translation: CASSLRVSDTQYF.

This chain uses TRBV28 with TRBJ1-1; 7 positions agree with TRBD1. This CDR3 comprises 13 residues. J was trimmed by 11 bases and V by 9 bases; bases with no gene match: 15. Per germline, CDR1 MDHEN and CDR2 SYDVKM. The CDR3 nucleotides read TGTGCCAGTACCGCCTTCGACAGGGCGGGGGCTTTCTTT. Translated: CASTAFDRAGAFF.

This clone was counted ten times or more. V and J are TRBV2 and TRBJ2-2; D is ambiguous. V lost 1 base, J lost 6 bases, and 12 bases lay in between. This CDR3 has 15 amino acids. CDR1 SNHLY and CDR2 FYNNEI come from the germline V gene. For the CDR3, the DNA is TGTGCCAGCAGTGAAGGGGCCATCGCGCCCGGGGAGCTGTTTTTT. This encodes CASSEGAIAPGELFF.

This chain links TRBV7-5 with TRBJ2-7; the D call TRBD2 from the table was never checked on the DNA. TRBV7-5 is a recognized pseudogene. The CDR3 has 15 residues. CDR3 coding DNA: TGTGTCAGAAGCTTAGTTGGCGGGGGGGAGGACGAGCAGTACTTC. Its translation: CVRSLVGGGEDEQYF.

This clone was seen only once. This chain joins TRBV6-4 and TRBJ1-1, with unresolved D. V was trimmed by 4 bases and J by 0 bases, leaving 6 bases between them. In germline, CDR1 is MRHNA, CDR2 SNTAGT. This CDR3 is built from 13 residues. The DNA of the CDR3 is TGTGCCAGCAGTGCCCAAATGAACACTGAAGCTTTCTTT. Amino acids: CASSAQMNTEAFF.

This clone was seen a few times. This chain uses TRBV7-2 with TRBJ2-7; D is perhaps TRBD1 (6 bases). The CDR3 loop spans 13 amino acids. The germline V and J ends were trimmed by 5 bases and 2 bases, with 10 bases remaining between them. The germline V gene has CDR1 SGHTA and CDR2 FQGNSA. The CDR3 bases are TGTGCCAGCAGCCCGGGACACCCCTACGAGCAGTACTTC. Translated: CASSPGHPYEQYF.

The rearrangement uses TRBV18 and TRBJ2-5; 7 nucleotides match TRBD1. Germline CDR1 is KGHSH and CDR2 is LQKENI. Trimming removed 2 bases from V and 5 bases from J; junction bases left unmatched: 5. The CDR3 is 14 amino acids. CDR3 sequence (DNA): TGTGCCAGCTCACCAGACAGGGATTTGGAGACCCAGTACTTC. This translates into CASSPDRDLETQYF. Full variable domain (outside the CDR3, taken from reference TRBV18 and TRBJ2-5): NAGVMQNPRHLVRRRGQEARLRCSPMKGHSHVYWYRQLPEEGLKFMVYLQKENIIDESGMPKERFSAEFPKEGPSILRIQQVVRGDSAAYFCASSPDRDLETQYFGPGTRLLVL.

This clone has a handful of counts. V is TRBV25-1 and J is TRBJ1-2, with D uncertain. V was pared by 6 bases and J by 0 bases, with 8 bases between. Germline V gives CDR1 MGHDK, CDR2 SYGVNS. This CDR3 region has 13 residues. The CDR3 spells CASSSSPNYGYTF. In DNA form, the CDR3 reads TGTGCCAGCAGCTCTTCCCCTAACTATGGCTACACCTTC.

The J gene is TRBJ2-7, the V gene TRBV4-1, with 8 bases that match TRBD2. CDR1 is MGHRA, CDR2 YSYEKL, per germline. The CDR3 is 19 residues long. V dropped 0 bases and J dropped 0; count of bases not matched to a gene: 13. The CDR3 spells CASSQDQGKAGAISYEQYF. The CDR3 DNA is TGCGCCAGCAGCCAAGATCAGGGTAAAGCGGGAGCGATCTCCTACGAGCAGTACTTC.

Only one count was recorded for this clone. The chain recombines TRBV28 with TRBJ1-1, with D tentatively TRBD1 (5 bases). V was clipped by 3 bases and J by 5 bases, with 16 bases between them. Germline assignment: CDR1 MDHEN and CDR2 SYDVKM. This CDR3 contains 15 residues. CDR3 sequence (DNA): TGTGCCAGCAGTTTTGTAGGGGAAGGGGCGACTGAAGCTTTCTTT. Translation: CASSFVGEGATEAFF. Combining the CDR3 with reference TRBV28 and TRBJ1-1 gives the whole variable domain DVKVTQSSRYLVKRTGEKVFLECVQDMDHENMFWYRQDPGLGLRLIYFSYDVKMKEKGDIPEGYSVSREKKERFSLILESASTNQTSMYLCASSFVGEGATEAFFGQGTRLTVV.

The rearrangement uses TRBV7-9 and TRBJ2-7, with 9 bases aligning to TRBD1. J gave up 3 bases and V 4 bases, and 10 bases lay outside the gene matches. The CDR3 covers 16 residues. Germline lookup yields CDR1 SEHNR and CDR2 FQNEAQ (reference sequence). The CDR3 coding sequence is TGTGCCAGCAGCTCAGGTAGTGGGACAGGGATCTACGAGCAGTACTTC. This translates into CASSSGSGTGIYEQYF.

The chain recombines TRBV10-3 with TRBJ1-2; maybe TRBD1 (6 bases). This CDR3 region has 11 residues. V was shortened by 2 bases and J by 10 bases, with 8 bases between the two germline ends. CDR1 is ENHRY and CDR2 is SYGVKD in the germline V gene. The CDR3 loop is CAISENRVYTF. DNA for the CDR3: TGTGCCATCAGTGAGAACAGGGTCTACACCTTC.

This rearrangement joins TRBV27 to TRBJ1-1; maybe TRBD1 (6 bases). CDR3 length equals 15 residues. The germline V gene encodes CDR1 MNHEY and CDR2 SMNVEV (reference sequence). With 1 base removed from V and 5 bases from J, the gap between germline ends came to 14 bases. The CDR3 loop reads CASSLFFGGRTEAFF. The DNA for the CDR3 is TGTGCCAGCAGTTTATTTTTCGGGGGGCGAACTGAAGCTTTCTTT.

The rearrangement uses TRBV12-3 or TRBV12-4 and TRBJ1-2, with TRBD1 identical over 9 bases. CDR3 length: 13 residues. Losses at the gene ends were 6 bases for V and 8 bases for J; bases not matched to a gene: 7. CDR3 coding DNA: TGTGCCAGCAGCAGGGACAGGGATAGAGGCTACACCTTC. Its translation is CASSRDRDRGYTF.

The gene calls are TRBV5-8 and TRBJ2-5, with a weak D call TRBD1 (6 bases). Germline lookup yields CDR1 SGHTS and CDR2 YDEGEE. The CDR3 has 15 amino acids. V shed 4 bases and J shed 1 base, with 14 bases lying between them. The CDR3 DNA follows: TGTGCCAGCAGCCCGGAGACAGGCTTCCAAGAGACCCAGTACTTC. The encoded protein is CASSPETGFQETQYF.

The genes are TRBV29-1 and TRBJ1-2; the D gene is possibly TRBD1 (6 bases). Trimming shortened V by 1 base and J by 5 bases, and 17 bases separated the two germline ends. The CDR3 runs 15 residues. CDR1 and CDR2 from the germline V gene are SQVTM and ANQGSEA. This CDR3 reads CSVEVPLRQDYGYTF. The CDR3 coding sequence is TGCAGCGTTGAAGTTCCCTTGAGACAGGATTATGGCTACACCTTC.

The V and J genes are TRBV24-1 and TRBJ2-2; 13 bases match TRBD2. The CDR3 contains 16 residues. Trimming cost V 4 bases and J 6 bases; bases outside gene matches: 4. Germline loops: CDR1 KGHDR, CDR2 SFDVKD. This chain's CDR3 is CATSDPGLAGAGELFF. The CDR3 bases are TGTGCCACCAGTGACCCAGGACTAGCGGGAGCCGGGGAGCTGTTTTTT.

The rearrangement joins TRBV28 to TRBJ1-1; 7 bases align to TRBD1. CDR1 MDHEN and CDR2 SYDVKM come from the germline V gene. The CDR3 runs to 14 residues. Trimming removed 5 bases from V and 0 bases from J; junction bases left unmatched: 3. As DNA, the CDR3 is TGTGCCAGCAGTCCCGGGACAGTGAACACTGAAGCTTTCTTT. Protein sequence: CASSPGTVNTEAFF.

This sequence joins TRBV3-1 (or the pseudogene TRBV3-2) and TRBJ2-3; no clear D gene. The V gene's germline CDR1 is LGHDT and CDR2 YNNKEL (reference sequence). The length of the CDR3 is 15 residues. V was clipped by 5 bases and J by 8 bases, with 20 bases between them. The CDR3 DNA follows: TGTGCCAGCAGCTTCGACGCAATAAGCGAAGGTACGCAGTATTTT. This gives the protein CASSFDAISEGTQYF.

The chain is built from TRBV4-1 and TRBJ2-7; 9 bases fit TRBD2. Germline assignment: CDR1 MGHRA and CDR2 YSYEKL. This CDR3 is built from 17 residues. J was trimmed by 2 bases and V by 3 bases; bases with no gene match: 11. CDR3 in amino acids: CASSHAATGGGAYEQYF. Written as DNA, the CDR3 is TGCGCCAGCAGCCACGCCGCGACTGGCGGGGGGGCCTACGAGCAGTACTTC.

The genes are TRBV2 and TRBJ2-3; D remains ambiguous. CDR3 size: 13 residues. V was shortened by 7 bases and J by 1 base, with 9 bases between the two germline ends. Germline V gene lookup returns CDR1 SNHLY and CDR2 FYNNEI. The CDR3 sequence is CASTVQGTDTQYF. As DNA, the CDR3 is TGTGCCAGCACGGTCCAGGGCACAGATACGCAGTATTTT.

This clone has a single count. The CDR3 DNA reads as TGTGCCAGCAGTTACTCTCAGCCCGGGGACTATGGCTACACCTTC. It translates to CASSYSQPGDYGYTF. The V and J genes are TRBV6-5 and TRBJ1-2; the D is unclear. Trimming removed 0 bases at V and 3 bases at J, with 11 bases between. CDR3 length equals 15 residues. Germline CDR1 MNHEY, CDR2 SVGAGI.

The V call is TRBV2, the J call TRBJ2-6; D may be TRBD1 (7 bases). The germline V gene encodes CDR1 SNHLY and CDR2 FYNNEI. This CDR3 comprises 15 residues. Here the CDR3 reads CALRRGLSGANVLTF. The CDR3, as DNA: TGTGCTTTGCGGAGGGGGCTTTCTGGGGCCAACGTCCTGACTTTC. Full variable domain (rest looked up from reference TRBV2 and TRBJ2-6): EPEVTQTPSHQVTQMGQEVILRCVPISNHLYFYWYRQILGQKVEFLVSFYNNEISEKSEIFDDQFSVERPDGSNFTLKIRSTKLEDSAMYFCALRRGLSGANVLTFGAGSRLTVL.